This TCR beta chain is drawn from a study of blood T cell repertoires in COVID-19. Per germline, CDR1 SEHNR and CDR2 FQNEAQ (reference sequence). The CDR3 has 16 amino acids. The trim removed 5 bases at V and 6 bases at J, leaving 10 bases unmatched. Generated by immunoSEQ multiplex PCR, the TCRdb table keeps only in-frame clones and is missing some. This table has over 200,000 clones, roughly 91% appearing once. Residents of over 20 US areas, aged roughly 18 to 89 years, made up the participants. The V and J genes are TRBV7-9 and TRBJ1-4; 9 bases agree with TRBD1. The sequencing input was PBMCs or T cells enriched from blood (not recorded which). This clonotype originated in a woman between 25 and 40 years old with acute COVID-19. Here the CDR3 reads CASSTHRDRDYEKLFF. Here the CDR3 DNA reads TGTGCCAGCAGCACCCACCGGGACAGGGATTATGAAAAACTGTTTTTT. Full variable domain (missing parts from reference TRBV7-9 and TRBJ1-4): DTGVSQNPRHKITKRGQNVTFRCDPISEHNRLYWYRQTLGQGPEFLTYFQNEAQLEKSRLLSDRFSAERPKGSFSTLEIQRTEQGDSAMYLCASSTHRDRDYEKLFFGSGTQLSVL.